The present TCR beta chain was sequenced within a study of siplizumab effects on memory and regulatory T cells. In each sample, 80,000 to 100,000 TCR templates were assayed. Some clones are missing from TCRdb's copy, which holds only in-frame ones; the method was immunoSEQ multiplex PCR. There are over 85,000 clones in the sample; roughly 94% occur only once, and less than 0.4% lies in the top ten. Study-level points and caveats: Naive T cells seemed more diverse than memory cells and seemed major alloresponse contributors.

Regarding this clone: The target antigen is unknown.

The length of the CDR3 is 15 residues. Germline V gene lookup returns CDR1 MNHEY and CDR2 SVGAGI. Trimming shortened V by 0 bases and J by 0 bases, and 6 bases separated the two germline ends. The chain has TRBV6-5 and TRBJ1-5; D gene ambiguous. Sequences were obtained from non-Treg CD4+ T cells sorted from blood. This receptor was identified in a human donor in good health. CDR3 region: CASSYSTASNQPQHF. DNA for the CDR3: TGTGCCAGCAGTTACTCAACAGCTAGCAATCAGCCCCAGCATTTT.